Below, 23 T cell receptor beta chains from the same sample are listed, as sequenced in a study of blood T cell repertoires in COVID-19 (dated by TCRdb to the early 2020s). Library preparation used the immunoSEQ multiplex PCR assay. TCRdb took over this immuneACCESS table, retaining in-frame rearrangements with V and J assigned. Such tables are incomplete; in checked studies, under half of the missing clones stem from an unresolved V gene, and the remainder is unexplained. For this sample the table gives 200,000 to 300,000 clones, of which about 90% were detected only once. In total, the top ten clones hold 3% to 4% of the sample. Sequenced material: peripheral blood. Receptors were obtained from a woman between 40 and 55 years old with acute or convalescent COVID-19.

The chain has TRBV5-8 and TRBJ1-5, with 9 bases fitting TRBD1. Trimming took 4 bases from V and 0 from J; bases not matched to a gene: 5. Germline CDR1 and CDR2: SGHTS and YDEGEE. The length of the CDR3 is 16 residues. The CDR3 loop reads CASSRGQGVSNQPQHF. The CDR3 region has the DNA TGTGCCAGCAGCAGGGGACAGGGAGTTAGCAATCAGCCCCAGCATTTT.

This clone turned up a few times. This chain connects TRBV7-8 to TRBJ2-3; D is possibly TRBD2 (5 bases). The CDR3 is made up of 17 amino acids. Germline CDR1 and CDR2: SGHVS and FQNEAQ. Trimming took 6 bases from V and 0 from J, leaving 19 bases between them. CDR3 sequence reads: CASRSTPGRTSTDTQYF. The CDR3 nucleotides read TGTGCCAGCAGGTCAACTCCGGGGAGAACTAGCACAGATACGCAGTATTTT.

CDR3 amino acids: CSVSDNGNTEAFF. Written as DNA, the CDR3 is TGCAGCGTCTCTGACAACGGGAACACTGAAGCTTTCTTT. This sequence joins TRBV29-1 and TRBJ1-1; unclear D gene. There are 13 residues in the CDR3. V gave up 6 bases and J gave up 1 base, with 12 bases separating them. CDR1 SQVTM and CDR2 ANQGSEA come from the germline V gene.

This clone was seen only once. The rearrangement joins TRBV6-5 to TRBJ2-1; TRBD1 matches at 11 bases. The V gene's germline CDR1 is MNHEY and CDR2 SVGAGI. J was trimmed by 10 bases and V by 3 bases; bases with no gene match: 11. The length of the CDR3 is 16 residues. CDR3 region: CASSYTRTGGAREQFF. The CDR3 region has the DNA TGTGCCAGCAGTTATACGAGGACAGGGGGCGCGAGGGAGCAGTTCTTC.

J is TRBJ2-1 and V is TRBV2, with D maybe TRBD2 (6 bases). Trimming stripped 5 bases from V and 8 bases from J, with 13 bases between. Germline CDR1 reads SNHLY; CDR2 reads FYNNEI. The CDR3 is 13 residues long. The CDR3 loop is CASSPAGYYEQFF. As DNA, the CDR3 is TGTGCCAGCAGTCCCGCGGGGTACTATGAGCAGTTCTTC.

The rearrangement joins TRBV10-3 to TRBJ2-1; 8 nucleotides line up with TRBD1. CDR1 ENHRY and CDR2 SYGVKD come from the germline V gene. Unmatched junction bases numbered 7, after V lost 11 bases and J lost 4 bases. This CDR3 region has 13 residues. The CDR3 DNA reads TGTGCCTCTCAACGACAGGGGTACAATGAGCAGTTCTTC. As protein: CASQRQGYNEQFF.

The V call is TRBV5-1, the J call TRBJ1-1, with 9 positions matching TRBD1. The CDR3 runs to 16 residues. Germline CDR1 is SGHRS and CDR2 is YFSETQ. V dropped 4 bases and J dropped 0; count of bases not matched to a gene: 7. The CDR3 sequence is CASSLRTGALNTEAFF. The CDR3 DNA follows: TGCGCCAGCAGCCTACGGACAGGGGCGTTGAACACTGAAGCTTTCTTT.

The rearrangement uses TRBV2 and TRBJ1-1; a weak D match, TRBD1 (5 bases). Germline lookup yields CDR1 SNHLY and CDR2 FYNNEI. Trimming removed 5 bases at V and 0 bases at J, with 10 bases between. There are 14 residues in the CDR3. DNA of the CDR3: TGTGCCAGCAGTCTCAGGGTCATGAACACTGAAGCTTTCTTT. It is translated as CASSLRVMNTEAFF.

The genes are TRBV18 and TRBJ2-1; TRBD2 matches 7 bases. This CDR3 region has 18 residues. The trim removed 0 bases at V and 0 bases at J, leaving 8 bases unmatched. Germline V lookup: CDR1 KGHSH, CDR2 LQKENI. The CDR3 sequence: CASSPPPPTSASYNEQFF. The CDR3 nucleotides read TGTGCCAGCTCACCACCGCCTCCTACTAGCGCCTCCTACAATGAGCAGTTCTTC.

CDR3 coding DNA: TGTGCCAGCAGCTTAGAGCGGTTCGCTGGAAACACCATATATTTT. This sequence encodes CASSLERFAGNTIYF. This chain links TRBV7-2 with TRBJ1-3; no firm D call. CDR1 and CDR2 from the germline V gene are SGHTA and FQGNSA. V shed 1 base and J shed 2 bases, with 9 bases lying between them. This CDR3 contains 15 residues.

CDR3 coding DNA: TGTGCCAGCGGGGCAGGGGATCTGGGCGGCTACACCTTC. Amino acid sequence: CASGAGDLGGYTF. The chain links TRBV5-8 to TRBJ1-2; possibly TRBD1 for D (6 bases). Germline CDR1 is SGHTS and CDR2 is YDEGEE. Trimming took off 7 bases at V and 8 bases at J, with 18 bases between the two ends. CDR3 length equals 13 residues.

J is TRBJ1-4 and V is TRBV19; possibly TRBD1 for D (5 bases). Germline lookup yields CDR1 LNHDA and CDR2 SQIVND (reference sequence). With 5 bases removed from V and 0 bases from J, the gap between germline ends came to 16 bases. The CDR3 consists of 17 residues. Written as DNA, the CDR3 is TGTGCCAGTAGTGCCGGGGGGGGAAGGTCAACTAATGAAAAACTGTTTTTT. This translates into CASSAGGGRSTNEKLFF. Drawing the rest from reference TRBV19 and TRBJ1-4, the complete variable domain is DGGITQSPKYLFRKEGQNVTLSCEQNLNHDAMYWYRQDPGQGLRLIYYSQIVNDFQKGDIAEGYSVSREKKESFPLTVTSAQKNPTAFYLCASSAGGGRSTNEKLFFGSGTQLSVL.

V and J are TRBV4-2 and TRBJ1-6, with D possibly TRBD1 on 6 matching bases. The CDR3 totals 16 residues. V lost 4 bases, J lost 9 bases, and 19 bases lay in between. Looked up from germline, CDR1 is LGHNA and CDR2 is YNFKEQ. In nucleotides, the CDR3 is TGTGCCAGCAGCCTCACCTTGGAGGACAGTAGTTCACCCCTCCACTTT. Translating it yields CASSLTLEDSSSPLHF.

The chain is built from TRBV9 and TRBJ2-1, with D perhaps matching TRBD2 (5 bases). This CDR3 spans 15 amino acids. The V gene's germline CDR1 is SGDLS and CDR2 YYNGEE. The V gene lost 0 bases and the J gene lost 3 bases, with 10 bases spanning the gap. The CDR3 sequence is CASSVAGVVYNEQFF. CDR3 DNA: TGTGCCAGCAGCGTAGCCGGGGTCGTCTACAATGAGCAGTTCTTC.

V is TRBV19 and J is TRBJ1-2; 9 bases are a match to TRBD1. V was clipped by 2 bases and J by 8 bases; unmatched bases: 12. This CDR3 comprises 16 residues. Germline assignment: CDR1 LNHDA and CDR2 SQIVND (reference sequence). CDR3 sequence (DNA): TGTGCCAGTAGTATAACCTGGACAGGGGATTCGTTGGGCTACACCTTC. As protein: CASSITWTGDSLGYTF.

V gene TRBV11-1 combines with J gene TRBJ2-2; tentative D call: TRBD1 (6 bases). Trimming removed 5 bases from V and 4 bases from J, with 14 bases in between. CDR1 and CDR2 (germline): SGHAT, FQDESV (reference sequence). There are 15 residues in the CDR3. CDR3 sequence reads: CASSATGISTGELFF. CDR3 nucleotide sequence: TGTGCCAGCAGCGCTACAGGGATCAGCACCGGGGAGCTGTTTTTT.

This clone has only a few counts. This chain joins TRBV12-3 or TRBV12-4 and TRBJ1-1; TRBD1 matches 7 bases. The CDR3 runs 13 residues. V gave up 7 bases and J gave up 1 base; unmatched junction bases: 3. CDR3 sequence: CASNDRANTEAFF. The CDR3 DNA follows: TGTGCCAGCAATGACAGGGCGAACACTGAAGCTTTCTTT.

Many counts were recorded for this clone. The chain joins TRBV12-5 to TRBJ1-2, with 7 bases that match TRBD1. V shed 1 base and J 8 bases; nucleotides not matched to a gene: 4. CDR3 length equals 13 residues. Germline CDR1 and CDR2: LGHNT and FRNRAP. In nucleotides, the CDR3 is TGTGCTAGTGGTTTGGAGGGGGCGAAAGGCTACACCTTC. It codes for CASGLEGAKGYTF.

CDR3 region: CASSEGQGNEQFF. Here the CDR3 DNA reads TGTGCCAGCAGTGAGGGACAGGGCAATGAGCAGTTCTTC. The chain is built from TRBV2 and TRBJ2-1; the match to TRBD1 covers 9 bases. CDR3 length: 13 residues. CDR1 SNHLY and CDR2 FYNNEI come from the germline V gene. J lost 6 bases, V lost 3 bases, and 0 bases had no gene match.

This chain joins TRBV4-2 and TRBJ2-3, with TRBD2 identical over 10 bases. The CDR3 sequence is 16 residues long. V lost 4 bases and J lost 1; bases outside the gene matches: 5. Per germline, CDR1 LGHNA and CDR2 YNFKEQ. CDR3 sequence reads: CASSRKTSGGTDTQYF. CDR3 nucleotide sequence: TGTGCCAGCAGCCGAAAAACTAGCGGGGGCACAGATACGCAGTATTTT.

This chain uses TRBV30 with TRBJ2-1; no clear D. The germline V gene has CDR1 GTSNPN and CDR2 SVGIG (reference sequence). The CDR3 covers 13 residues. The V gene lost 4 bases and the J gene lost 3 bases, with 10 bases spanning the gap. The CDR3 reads CAWKRTSYNEQFF. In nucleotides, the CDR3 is TGTGCCTGGAAACGAACAAGCTACAATGAGCAGTTCTTC.

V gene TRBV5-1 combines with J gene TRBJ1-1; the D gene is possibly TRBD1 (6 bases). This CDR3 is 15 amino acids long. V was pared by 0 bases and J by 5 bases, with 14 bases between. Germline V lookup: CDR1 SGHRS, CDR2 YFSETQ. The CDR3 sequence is CASSLAGASGTEAFF. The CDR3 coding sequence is TGCGCCAGCAGCTTGGCAGGGGCGAGTGGGACTGAAGCTTTCTTT.

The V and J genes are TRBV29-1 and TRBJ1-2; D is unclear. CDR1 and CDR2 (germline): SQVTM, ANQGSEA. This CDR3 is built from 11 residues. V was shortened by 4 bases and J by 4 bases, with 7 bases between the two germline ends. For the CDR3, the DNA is TGCAGCGTTGTTGCAGGCTATGGCTACACCTTC. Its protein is CSVVAGYGYTF.